This entry features one TCR beta chain sequence. Its specificity is unknown. These data come from a study of T cell responses to AZD1222 COVID-19 vaccine. Points from the study as a whole: In a largely white British group with more females than males, clonal diversity was possibly underestimated. The reported proportion of spike-specific TCRs targeting unmutated variant regions was nearly half.

The repertoire was sequenced with immunoSEQ multiplex PCR; TCRdb's copy has only in-frame clones and lacks some. The sample contains about 150,000 clones, roughly nine tenths of which appear only once. Germline V CDR1 and CDR2: SGHNT, YENEEA. The CDR3 loop spans 15 amino acids. Trimming stripped 3 bases from V and 5 bases from J, with 14 bases between. The origin of this receptor is an adult in good health. The material sequenced was peripheral blood, taken on day 0 of AZD1222 vaccination. The chain carries TRBV11-3 and TRBJ2-1, with D tentatively TRBD1 (6 bases). CDR3 sequence reads: CASSLKTQGNNEQFF. The CDR3 DNA is TGTGCCAGCAGCTTGAAAACACAGGGAAACAATGAGCAGTTCTTC.